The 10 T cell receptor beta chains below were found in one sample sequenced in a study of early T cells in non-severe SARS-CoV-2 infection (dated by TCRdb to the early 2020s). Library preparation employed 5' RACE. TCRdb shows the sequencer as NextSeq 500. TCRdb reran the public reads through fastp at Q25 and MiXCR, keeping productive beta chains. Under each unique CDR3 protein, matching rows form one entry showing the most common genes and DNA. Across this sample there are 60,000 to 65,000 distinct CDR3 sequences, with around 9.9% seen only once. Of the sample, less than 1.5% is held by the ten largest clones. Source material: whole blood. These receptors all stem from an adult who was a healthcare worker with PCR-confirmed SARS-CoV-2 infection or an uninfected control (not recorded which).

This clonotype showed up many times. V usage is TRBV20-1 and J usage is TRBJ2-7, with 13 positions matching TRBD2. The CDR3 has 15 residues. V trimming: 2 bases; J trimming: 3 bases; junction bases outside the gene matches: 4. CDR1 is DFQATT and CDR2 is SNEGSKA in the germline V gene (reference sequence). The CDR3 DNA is TGCAGTGCTAGAAAACTAGCGGGAGGGATCTACGAGCAGTACGTC. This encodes CSARKLAGGIYEQYV.

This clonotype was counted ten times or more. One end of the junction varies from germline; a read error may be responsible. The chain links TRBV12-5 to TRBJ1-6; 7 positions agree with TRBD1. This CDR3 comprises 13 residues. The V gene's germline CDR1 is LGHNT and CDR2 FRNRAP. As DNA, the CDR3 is TGTGCTAGTGGTTTAACAGGGGATTCACCCCTCCATTTT. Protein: CASGLTGDSPLHF.

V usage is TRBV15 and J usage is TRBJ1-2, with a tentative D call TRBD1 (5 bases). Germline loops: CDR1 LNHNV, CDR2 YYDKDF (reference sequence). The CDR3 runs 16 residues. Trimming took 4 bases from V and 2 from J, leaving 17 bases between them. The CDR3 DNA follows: TGTGCCACCAGCAACCGGGGGAGACGGAACAACTATGGCTACACCTTC. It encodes CATSNRGRRNNYGYTF.

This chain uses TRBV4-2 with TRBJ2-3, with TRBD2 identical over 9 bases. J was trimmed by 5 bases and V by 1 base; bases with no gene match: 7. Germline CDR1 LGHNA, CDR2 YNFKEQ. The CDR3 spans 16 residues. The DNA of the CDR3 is TGTGCCAGCAGCCAAGGATCTAGCGGGGTCGGAGATACGCAGTATTTT. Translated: CASSQGSSGVGDTQYF.

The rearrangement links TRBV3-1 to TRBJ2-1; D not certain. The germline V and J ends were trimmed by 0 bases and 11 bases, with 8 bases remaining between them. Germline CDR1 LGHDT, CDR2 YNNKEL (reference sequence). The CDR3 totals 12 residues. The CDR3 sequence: CASSQDLQKQFF. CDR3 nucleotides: TGTGCCAGCAGCCAAGATCTTCAGAAGCAGTTCTTC.

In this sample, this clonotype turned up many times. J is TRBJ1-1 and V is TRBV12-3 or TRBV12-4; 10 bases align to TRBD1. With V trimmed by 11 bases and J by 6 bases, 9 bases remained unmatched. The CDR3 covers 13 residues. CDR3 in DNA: TGTGCCGGAAGGGACAGGGGAATCGCTGAAGCTTTCTTT. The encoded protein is CAGRDRGIAEAFF.

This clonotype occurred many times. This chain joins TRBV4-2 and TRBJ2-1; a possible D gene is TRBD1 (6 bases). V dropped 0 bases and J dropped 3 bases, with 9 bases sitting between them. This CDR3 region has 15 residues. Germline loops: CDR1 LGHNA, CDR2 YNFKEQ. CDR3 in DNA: TGTGCCAGCAGCCAAGACAGGGGTTACTACAATGAGCAGTTCTTC. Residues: CASSQDRGYYNEQFF.

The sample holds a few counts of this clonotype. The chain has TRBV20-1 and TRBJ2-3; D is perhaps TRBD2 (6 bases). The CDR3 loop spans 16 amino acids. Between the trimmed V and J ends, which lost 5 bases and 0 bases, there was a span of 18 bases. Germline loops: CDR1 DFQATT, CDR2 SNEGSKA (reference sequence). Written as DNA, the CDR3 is TGCAGTGCTCCTGCGGGATTATCGTCTAGCACAGATACGCAGTATTTT. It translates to CSAPAGLSSSTDTQYF.

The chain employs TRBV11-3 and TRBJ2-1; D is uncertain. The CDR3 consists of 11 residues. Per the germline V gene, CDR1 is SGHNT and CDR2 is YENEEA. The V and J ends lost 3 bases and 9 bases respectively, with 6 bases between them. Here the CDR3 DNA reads TGTGCCAGCAGCTTCGGTTCTGAGCAGTTCTTC. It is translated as CASSFGSEQFF.

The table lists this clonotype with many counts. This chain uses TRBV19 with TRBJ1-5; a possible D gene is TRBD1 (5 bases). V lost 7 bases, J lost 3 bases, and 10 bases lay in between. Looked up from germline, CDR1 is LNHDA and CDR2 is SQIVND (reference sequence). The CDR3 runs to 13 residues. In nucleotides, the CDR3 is TGTGCCAGTACCCAGGGTAACAATCAGCCCCAGCATTTT. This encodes CASTQGNNQPQHF.